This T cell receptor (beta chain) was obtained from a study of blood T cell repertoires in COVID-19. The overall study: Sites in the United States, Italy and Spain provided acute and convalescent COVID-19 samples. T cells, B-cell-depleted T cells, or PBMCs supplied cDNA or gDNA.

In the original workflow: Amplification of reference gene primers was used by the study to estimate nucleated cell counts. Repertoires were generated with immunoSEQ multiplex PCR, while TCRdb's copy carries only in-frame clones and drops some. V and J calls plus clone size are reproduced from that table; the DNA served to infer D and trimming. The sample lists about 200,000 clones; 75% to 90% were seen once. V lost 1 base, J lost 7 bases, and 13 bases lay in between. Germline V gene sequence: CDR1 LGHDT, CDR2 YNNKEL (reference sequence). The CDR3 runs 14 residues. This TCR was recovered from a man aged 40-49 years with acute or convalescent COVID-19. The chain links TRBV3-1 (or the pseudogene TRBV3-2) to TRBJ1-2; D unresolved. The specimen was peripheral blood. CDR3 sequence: CASSQGGGLIGYTF. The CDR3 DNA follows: TGTGCCAGCAGCCAAGGTGGCGGACTGATTGGCTACACCTTC.